The present T cell receptor (beta chain) was sequenced within a study of tissue T cells after allogeneic stem cell transplantation. At the level of the study: Patients with graft-versus-host disease had grafts: several unmodified, three CD34-selected and T-cell-depleted. Overall study findings and caveats: Anatomically similar tissues had similar TCR repertoires within each patient. Only a limited share of tissue TCRs appeared in blood or spleen.

The CDR3 is made up of 11 amino acids. V dropped 6 bases and J dropped 10 bases, with 9 bases sitting between them. Only in-frame clones appear in the TCRdb table, and some are missing; sequencing was by immunoSEQ multiplex PCR. In the table there are some 45,000 clones, just under 95% of which are singletons. Turning to this clone: Its cognate antigen is unknown.

The material was blood, obtained before transplantation. This clonotype was sampled from a woman aged 35-70 years who later had graft-versus-host disease after an allogeneic stem cell transplant. The gene calls are TRBV12-3 or TRBV12-4 and TRBJ2-2; no reliable D call. CDR3 sequence (DNA): TGTGCCAGCAGGCTTCGTGTGGAGCTGTTTTTT. Protein sequence: CASRLRVELFF.